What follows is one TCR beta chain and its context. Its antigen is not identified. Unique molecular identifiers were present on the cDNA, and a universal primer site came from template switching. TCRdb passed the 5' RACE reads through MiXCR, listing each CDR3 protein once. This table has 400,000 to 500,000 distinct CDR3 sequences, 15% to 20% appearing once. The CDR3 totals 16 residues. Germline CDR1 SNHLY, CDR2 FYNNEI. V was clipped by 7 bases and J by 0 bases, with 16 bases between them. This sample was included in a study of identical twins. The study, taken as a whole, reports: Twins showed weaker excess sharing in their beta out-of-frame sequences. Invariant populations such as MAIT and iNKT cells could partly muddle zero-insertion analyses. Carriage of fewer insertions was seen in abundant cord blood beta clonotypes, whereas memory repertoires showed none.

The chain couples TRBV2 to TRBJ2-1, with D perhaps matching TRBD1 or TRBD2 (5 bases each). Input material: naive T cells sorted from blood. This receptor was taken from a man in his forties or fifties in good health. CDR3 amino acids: CASNQLSGSSYNEQFF. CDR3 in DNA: TGTGCCAGCAACCAACTTTCAGGGAGCTCCTACAATGAGCAGTTCTTC.